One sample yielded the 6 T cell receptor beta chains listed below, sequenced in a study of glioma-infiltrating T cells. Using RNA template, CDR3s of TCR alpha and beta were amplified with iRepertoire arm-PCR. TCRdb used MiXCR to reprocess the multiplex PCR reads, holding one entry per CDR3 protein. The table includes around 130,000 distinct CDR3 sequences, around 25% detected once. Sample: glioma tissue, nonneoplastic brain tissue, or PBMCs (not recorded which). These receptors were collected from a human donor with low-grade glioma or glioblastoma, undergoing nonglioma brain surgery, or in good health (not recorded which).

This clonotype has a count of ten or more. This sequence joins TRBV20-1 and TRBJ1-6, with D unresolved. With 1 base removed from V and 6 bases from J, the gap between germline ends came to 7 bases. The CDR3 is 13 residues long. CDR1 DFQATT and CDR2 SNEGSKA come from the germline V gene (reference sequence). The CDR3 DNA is TGCAGTGCTAGAGGCCCGCCTAATTCACCCCTCCACTTT. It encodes CSARGPPNSPLHF.

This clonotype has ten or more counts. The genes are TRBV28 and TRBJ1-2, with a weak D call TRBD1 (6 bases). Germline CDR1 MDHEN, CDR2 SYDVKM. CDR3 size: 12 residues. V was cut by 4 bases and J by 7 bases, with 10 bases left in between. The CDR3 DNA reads TGTGCCAGCAGTTCACAGGGAGCTGGCTACACCTTC. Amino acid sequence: CASSSQGAGYTF.

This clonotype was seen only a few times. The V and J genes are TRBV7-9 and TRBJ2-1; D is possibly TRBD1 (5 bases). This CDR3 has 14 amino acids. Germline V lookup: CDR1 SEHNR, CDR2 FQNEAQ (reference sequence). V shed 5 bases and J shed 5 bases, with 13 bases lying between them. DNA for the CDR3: TGTGCCAGCAGCGAGAGGACACAGGACAATGAGCAGTTCTTC. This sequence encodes CASSERTQDNEQFF. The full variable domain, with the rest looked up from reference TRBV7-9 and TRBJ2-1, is DTGVSQNPRHKITKRGQNVTFRCDPISEHNRLYWYRQTLGQGPEFLTYFQNEAQLEKSRLLSDRFSAERPKGSFSTLEIQRTEQGDSAMYLCASSERTQDNEQFFGPGTRLTVL.

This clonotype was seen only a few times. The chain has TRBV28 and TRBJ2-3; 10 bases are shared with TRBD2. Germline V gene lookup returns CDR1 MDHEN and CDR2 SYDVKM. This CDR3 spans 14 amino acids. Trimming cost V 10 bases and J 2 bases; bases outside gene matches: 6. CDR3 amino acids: CATLAGGATDTQYF. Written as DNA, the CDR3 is TGTGCCACCTTAGCGGGGGGAGCCACAGATACGCAGTATTTT.

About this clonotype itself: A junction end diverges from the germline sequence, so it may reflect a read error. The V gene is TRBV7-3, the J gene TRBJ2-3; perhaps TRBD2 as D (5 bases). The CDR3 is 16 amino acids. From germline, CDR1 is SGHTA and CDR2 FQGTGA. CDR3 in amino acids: CAGSLTFLGDTDTQYF. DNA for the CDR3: TGTGCCGGCAGCTTAACATTTCTCGGGGACACAGATACGCAGTATTTT.

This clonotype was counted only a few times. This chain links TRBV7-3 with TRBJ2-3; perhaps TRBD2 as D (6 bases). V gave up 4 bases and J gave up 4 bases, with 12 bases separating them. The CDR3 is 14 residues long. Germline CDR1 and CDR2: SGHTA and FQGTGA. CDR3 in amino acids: CASSSGTRADTQYF. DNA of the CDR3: TGTGCCAGCAGCTCTGGGACTCGGGCAGATACGCAGTATTTT.